These 22 T cell receptor beta chains were sequenced from one sample in a study of blood T cell repertoires in COVID-19. Assay: immunoSEQ multiplex PCR; the TCRdb copy retains only in-frame clones and omits some. This table holds about 140,000 clones, approximately 88% found once. The sequencing sample was made of PBMCs or T cells enriched from blood (not recorded which). The source is a man in his 70s who had been exposed to COVID-19.

The chain employs TRBV4-3 and TRBJ1-2, with a tentative D call TRBD1 (6 bases). The CDR3 spans 15 residues. Germline V gene data show CDR1 as LGHNA and CDR2 as YSLEER. Deletions cut 3 bases from V and 3 bases from J, with 14 bases between. CDR3 loop: CASSHGQGGDYGYTF. CDR3 sequence (DNA): TGCGCCAGCAGCCATGGACAAGGGGGGGACTATGGCTACACCTTC.

This rearrangement joins TRBV29-1 to TRBJ2-5, with a tentative D call TRBD2 (5 bases). Looked up from germline, CDR1 is SQVTM and CDR2 is ANQGSEA. Trimming left V 2 bases short and J 2 bases short, with 6 bases between. This CDR3 is 12 amino acids long. This CDR3 reads CSVEPGQETQYF. In nucleotides, the CDR3 is TGCAGCGTTGAACCGGGGCAAGAGACCCAGTACTTC.

As to this clone: The germline gene is not matched at one end of the junction; a read error may be the cause. The genes are TRBV30 and TRBJ2-1, with 7 positions matching TRBD2. Germline CDR1 is GTSNPN and CDR2 is SVGIG (reference sequence). CDR3 length: 12 amino acids. The CDR3 region is CAWTVAPGLTLF. In nucleotides, the CDR3 is TGTGCCTGGACCGTGGCCCCGGGACTAACTCTCTTC. Complete variable domain (other parts from reference TRBV30 and TRBJ2-1): SQTIHQWPATLVQPVGSPLSLECTVEGTSNPNLYWYRQAAGRGLQLLFYSVGIGQISSEVPQNLSASRPQDRQFILSSKKLLLSDSGFYLCAWTVAPGLTLFGPGTRLTVL.

The rearrangement links TRBV27 to TRBJ1-4, with TRBD1 as a possible D gene (5 bases). The CDR3 has 16 amino acids. The ends were cut back, 0 bases at V and 5 bases at J, with 13 bases in the middle. CDR1 is MNHEY, CDR2 SMNVEV, per germline (reference sequence). The CDR3 sequence: CASSLSRQGLNEKLFF. The CDR3 coding sequence is TGTGCCAGCAGTTTATCGCGCCAGGGACTGAATGAAAAACTGTTTTTT.

V usage is TRBV4-1 and J usage is TRBJ2-2, with D unclear. The V gene's germline CDR1 is MGHRA and CDR2 YSYEKL. Trimming removed 0 bases from V and 7 bases from J, with 3 bases in between. This CDR3 is built from 12 residues. The CDR3 DNA sequence: TGCGCCAGCAGCCAAGAGTACGGGGAGCTGTTTTTT. Its protein is CASSQEYGELFF.

This sequence joins TRBV3-1 (or the pseudogene TRBV3-2) and TRBJ2-7; TRBD2 matches at 13 bases. The CDR3 runs 15 residues. V was clipped by 3 bases and J by 5 bases; unmatched bases: 4. Germline V gene lookup returns CDR1 LGHDT and CDR2 YNNKEL (reference sequence). In DNA form, the CDR3 reads TGTGCCAGCAGCCACGGGACTAGCGGGAAAGACGAGCAGTACTTC. This encodes CASSHGTSGKDEQYF.

The gene calls are TRBV6-2 or TRBV6-3 and TRBJ2-1; unclear D gene. Trimming left V 2 bases short and J 7 bases short, with 6 bases between. Per the germline V gene, CDR1 is MNHEY and CDR2 is SVGEGT. The CDR3 consists of 12 residues. The CDR3 region has the DNA TGTGCCAGCAGTTACCTGAGAAATGAGCAGTTCTTC. Its protein product is CASSYLRNEQFF.

This clone appeared a few times. The V and J genes are TRBV30 and TRBJ1-1; 8 bases are shared with TRBD1. This CDR3 has 15 residues. Germline V lookup: CDR1 GTSNPN, CDR2 SVGIG (reference sequence). V lost 2 bases to trimming and J lost 7 bases; unmatched junction nucleotides: 12. Here the CDR3 DNA reads TGTGCCTGGAGTCTCCTTCCAGGGGGCCGGGATGAAGCTTTCTTT. Translating gives CAWSLLPGGRDEAFF.

This clone was picked up a small number of times. The chain recombines TRBV28 with TRBJ2-1; the match to TRBD1 covers 8 bases. V was pared by 10 bases and J by 2 bases, with 7 bases of the junction left unmatched. CDR1 and CDR2 (germline): MDHEN, SYDVKM. This CDR3 contains 14 residues. CDR3 residues: CATQTGGPYNEQFF. The CDR3 DNA is TGTGCCACACAAACAGGGGGACCCTACAATGAGCAGTTCTTC.

The genes are TRBV3-1 (or the pseudogene TRBV3-2) and TRBJ1-5; the D gene is possibly TRBD1 (6 bases). The germline V gene has CDR1 LGHDT and CDR2 YNNKEL (reference sequence). This CDR3 region has 17 residues. Trimming took 0 bases from V and 2 from J, leaving 14 bases between them. In nucleotides, the CDR3 is TGTGCCAGCAGCCAAGATCAAAGGAAGGGGGGCAATCAGCCCCAGCATTTT. It yields the protein CASSQDQRKGGNQPQHF.

In its sample, this clone was seen once. The chain joins TRBV9 to TRBJ2-3; the match to TRBD2 covers 12 bases. Germline values: CDR1 SGDLS, CDR2 YYNGEE. The CDR3 loop spans 15 amino acids. The ends lost 0 bases at V and 4 bases at J; junction bases unmatched: 0. DNA of the CDR3: TGTGCCAGCAGCGTAGGACTAGCGGGAGCAGATACGCAGTATTTT. It translates to CASSVGLAGADTQYF.

The genes are TRBV6-5 and TRBJ2-1; TRBD2 is a possible D gene (6 bases). Per the germline V gene, CDR1 is MNHEY and CDR2 is SVGAGI. With 5 bases removed from V and 6 bases from J, the gap between germline ends came to 14 bases. The length of the CDR3 is 14 residues. The CDR3: CASSTSGLANEQFF. DNA of the CDR3: TGTGCCAGCAGTACCAGCGGGTTAGCCAATGAGCAGTTCTTC.

The chain uses TRBV11-2 and TRBJ2-2, with 10 positions matching TRBD2. This CDR3 has 16 residues. V was pared by 5 bases and J by 5 bases, with 8 bases of the junction left unmatched. Germline loops: CDR1 SGHAT, CDR2 FQNNGV. Written as DNA, the CDR3 is TGTGCCAGCAGCCTCAGCGGGGGGGCCGAGACCGGGGAGCTGTTTTTT. This codes for CASSLSGGAETGELFF. The full variable domain, its missing parts supplied by reference TRBV11-2 and TRBJ2-2, is EAGVAQSPRYKIIEKRQSVAFWCNPISGHATLYWYQQILGQGPKLLIQFQNNGVVDDSQLPKDRFSAERLKGVDSTLKIQPAKLEDSAVYLCASSLSGGAETGELFFGEGSRLTVL.

This chain uses TRBV7-2 with TRBJ1-3, with 7 positions matching TRBD1. CDR3 size: 13 residues. The junction had 6 bases not matched to a gene; V was cut back by 5 bases and J by 8 bases. Germline V gene lookup returns CDR1 SGHTA and CDR2 FQGNSA. The CDR3 DNA is TGTGCCAGCAGCAAGCGACAGGGCGACACCATATATTTT. As protein: CASSKRQGDTIYF. Complete variable domain (other parts from reference TRBV7-2 and TRBJ1-3): GAGVSQSPSNKVTEKGKDVELRCDPISGHTALYWYRQSLGQGLEFLIYFQGNSAPDKSGLPSDRFSAERTGGSVSTLTIQRTQQEDSAVYLCASSKRQGDTIYFGEGSWLTVV.

V and J are TRBV28 and TRBJ1-1; the match to TRBD1 covers 9 bases. Germline V gives CDR1 MDHEN, CDR2 SYDVKM. Losses at the gene ends were 7 bases for V and 4 bases for J; bases not matched to a gene: 13. This CDR3 contains 16 residues. CDR3 residues: CASTLPSGQGTTEAFF. The CDR3 region has the DNA TGTGCCAGCACCCTTCCATCCGGACAGGGGACCACTGAAGCTTTCTTT.

The rearrangement uses TRBV24-1 and TRBJ2-1, with D possibly matching TRBD2 (5 bases). CDR1 is KGHDR, CDR2 SFDVKD, per germline. The V gene lost 2 bases and the J gene lost 3 bases, with 10 bases spanning the gap. The CDR3 is 15 residues long. The CDR3 loop is CATSDSTTIYNEQFF. CDR3 nucleotides: TGTGCCACCAGTGATTCGACTACAATCTACAATGAGCAGTTCTTC.

This clone was seen a few times. The rearrangement joins TRBV11-2 to TRBJ1-2; 8 positions agree with TRBD1. CDR3 length equals 14 residues. The V segment lost 1 base and the J segment 4 bases; nucleotides outside the gene matches: 2. Germline CDR1 reads SGHAT; CDR2 reads FQNNGV. The CDR3 region is CASSLVDRGYGYTF. For the CDR3, the DNA is TGTGCCAGCAGCTTAGTCGACAGGGGCTATGGCTACACCTTC.

The chain uses TRBV5-4 and TRBJ2-5; 9 bases fit TRBD1. Germline values: CDR1 SGHNT, CDR2 YYREEE (reference sequence). After removal of 4 bases from V and 9 bases from J, the junction contained 16 bases not matched to a gene. CDR3 length equals 16 residues. In DNA, the CDR3 is TGTGCCAGCAGCGCGAGTACCACAGGGGGCTCAAAGGCCCAGTACTTC. It yields the protein CASSASTTGGSKAQYF.

CDR3 region: CASSPGQGLYGYTF. As DNA, the CDR3 is TGTGCCAGCAGCCCGGGACAGGGCCTTTATGGCTACACCTTC. The chain couples TRBV28 to TRBJ1-2; 9 nucleotides align to TRBD1. The CDR3 extends over 14 amino acids. Germline V gene data show CDR1 as MDHEN and CDR2 as SYDVKM. Losses at the gene ends were 6 bases for V and 5 bases for J; bases not matched to a gene: 7.

This sequence joins TRBV6-1 and TRBJ2-3; 8 nucleotides align to TRBD1. CDR3 size: 14 residues. CDR1 MNHNS and CDR2 SASEGT come from the germline V gene. The V and J ends lost 3 bases and 6 bases, in that order; junction bases with no gene match: 5. CDR3 in DNA: TGTGCCAGCAGTGACAGGGGGCTTGCCGATACGCAGTATTTT. Its translation is CASSDRGLADTQYF.

The chain joins TRBV9 to TRBJ1-6, with 10 bases matching TRBD1. Germline CDR1 reads SGDLS; CDR2 reads YYNGEE. The CDR3 is 16 residues long. J was trimmed by 9 bases and V by 0 bases; bases with no gene match: 6. CDR3 sequence reads: CASSVDVGTGASPLHF. For the CDR3, the DNA is TGTGCCAGCAGCGTAGACGTAGGGACAGGGGCTTCACCCCTCCACTTT. The whole variable domain, filled in from reference TRBV9 and TRBJ1-6, reads DSGVTQTPKHLITATGQRVTLRCSPRSGDLSVYWYQQSLDQGLQFLIQYYNGEERAKGNILERFSAQQFPDLHSELNLSSLELGDSALYFCASSVDVGTGASPLHFGNGTRLTVT.

The rearrangement uses TRBV18 and TRBJ1-5; D call uncertain. The CDR3 runs to 14 residues. Germline CDR1 reads KGHSH; CDR2 reads LQKENI. Trimming took 3 bases from V and 1 from J, leaving 7 bases between them. The CDR3 bases are TGTGCCAGCTCACCTACAAACAGCAATCAGCCCCAGCATTTT. It encodes CASSPTNSNQPQHF.